This T cell receptor (beta chain) was documented in a study of blood T cells in healthy people across ages. General study points: Fewer expanded clones and more diversity marked long-lived versus aged donors.

This clonotype was detected many times. Its antigen is still unknown. Donors gave about 10 milliliters of peripheral blood apiece. The total RNA that was extracted per sample amounted to at least 5.5 micrograms. V lost 6 bases to trimming and J lost 5 bases, with 20 bases between them. Per the germline V gene, CDR1 is SGHTA and CDR2 is FQGNSA. The CDR3 loop spans 15 amino acids. With a J-beta primer mix and a sample-barcoded 5' primer, a second PCR ran about 7 to 11 cycles. The authors tagged each cDNA molecule using a template-switch adaptor with 12 random nucleotides. One entry per CDR3 protein results from TCRdb running MiXCR on the 5' RACE reads. The sample has fewer than 900,000 distinct CDR3 sequences; roughly 35% are singletons.

V and J are TRBV7-2 and TRBJ2-7, with D possibly TRBD1 on 6 matching bases. The TCR comes from a man aged 18 to 30 in good health. The source material was blood. CDR3 nucleotides: TGTGCCAGCAGTTACAATCCAGGGGTACGCGACGAGCAGTACTTC. It yields the protein CASSYNPGVRDEQYF.